The sequence of this TCR beta chain was determined in a study of blood T cell repertoires in COVID-19. Seattle-derived patients entered the study during active infection and were followed longitudinally. Generated by immunoSEQ multiplex PCR, the TCRdb table keeps only in-frame clones and is missing some. This table has hundreds of thousands of clones, about nine tenths appearing once. From germline, CDR1 is SGHKS and CDR2 YYEKEE (reference sequence). The CDR3 is 15 amino acids. V lost 5 bases and J lost 1, with 13 bases in between. The sequencing input was peripheral blood. The J gene is TRBJ1-5, the V gene TRBV5-5; unclear D gene. This clonotype was sampled from a woman in her twenties or thirties with COVID-19, enrolled during active disease. The chain's CDR3 is CASSFVVVSNQPQHF. The CDR3 region has the DNA TGTGCCAGCAGTTTTGTAGTGGTGAGCAATCAGCCCCAGCATTTT.